These 19 T cell receptor beta chains originate from one sample sequenced in a study of Graves' ophthalmopathy and Graves' hyperthyroidism (dated by TCRdb to 2017 to 2018). The sequencer was an Illumina HiSeq 2000. For repertoire sequencing, the TCR beta CDR3 regions were amplified from RNA transcripts. A first-round RT-PCR used HTBI primers with the Qiagen OneStep RT-PCR kit, followed by a second-round multiplex PCR, size selection and purification. TCRdb reworked the public reads: Q25 trimming with fastp, MiXCR clone assembly, productive beta chains retained. Rows matching on CDR3 protein sequence are summarized as one entry with the most common DNA and genes. The sample yields approximately 700,000 distinct CDR3 sequences; about 41% were counted once. The ten largest clonotypes hold 3.3% of the sample. What was sequenced was peripheral blood. The receptors originated from an adult man with Graves' ophthalmopathy.

This chain uses TRBV7-2 with TRBJ1-2, with D unclear. The germline gives CDR1 SGHTA, CDR2 FQGNSA. V lost 0 bases and J 6 bases, leaving 11 bases between the germline ends. The CDR3 is made up of 14 amino acids. The chain's CDR3 is CASSLAQPYHGYTF. CDR3 coding DNA: TGTGCCAGCAGCTTAGCGCAGCCCTATCATGGCTACACCTTC.

This clonotype was detected many times. Sequence at one end of the junction differs from germline and may be a read error. The gene calls are TRBV5-1 and TRBJ1-1; TRBD1 matches at 7 bases. This CDR3 comprises 14 residues. Looked up from germline, CDR1 is SGHRS and CDR2 is YFSETQ. The CDR3 here is CASSLTGVNTEAFF. The CDR3 nucleotides read TGTGCCAGCAGCTTAACAGGGGTGAACACTGAAGCTTTCTTT.

V is TRBV6-5 and J is TRBJ2-7; 7 positions match TRBD2. Germline trimming cut 5 bases from V and 6 bases from J; bases unmatched to any gene: 10. This CDR3 has 14 residues. Germline assignment: CDR1 MNHEY and CDR2 SVGAGI. The CDR3 is CASSDGLPGGEQYF. CDR3 coding DNA: TGTGCCAGCAGTGACGGATTACCGGGGGGCGAGCAGTACTTC.

The chain's CDR3 is CASRLDRAGVGKLFF. The CDR3 DNA follows: TGTGCCAGCAGACTCGACAGGGCTGGCGTGGGAAAACTGTTTTTT. The rearrangement joins TRBV25-1 to TRBJ1-4; 7 bases are a match to TRBD1. From germline, CDR1 is MGHDK and CDR2 SYGVNS. V was pared by 6 bases and J by 10 bases, with 14 bases of the junction left unmatched. This CDR3 comprises 15 residues.

This clonotype appeared many times. The chain employs TRBV5-1 and TRBJ2-7, with unresolved D. The V end was cut by 3 bases, the J end by 2 bases, with 9 bases between. Germline V gene data show CDR1 as SGHRS and CDR2 as YFSETQ. The CDR3 is made up of 13 amino acids. CDR3: CASSSGRAYEQYF. The CDR3 DNA follows: TGCGCCAGCAGCTCCGGACGGGCCTACGAGCAGTACTTC. Using reference TRBV5-1 and TRBJ2-7 for the parts outside the CDR3, the full variable domain is KAGVTQTPRYLIKTRGQQVTLSCSPISGHRSVSWYQQTPGQGLQFLFEYFSETQRNKGNFPGRFSGRQFSNSRSEMNVSTLELGDSALYLCASSSGRAYEQYFGPGTRLTVT.

This clonotype was picked up many times. The chain recombines TRBV5-5 with TRBJ1-1; TRBD1 aligns across 10 bases. Germline V lookup: CDR1 SGHKS, CDR2 YYEKEE (reference sequence). This CDR3 spans 13 amino acids. With V trimmed by 6 bases and J by 4 bases, 3 bases remained unmatched. CDR3 bases: TGTGCCAGCAAGGGGACAGGGGCCACTGAAGCTTTCTTT. This translates into CASKGTGATEAFF.

This clonotype was seen a single time. This may come from a read error, since a much larger clone is one base off. Lacking the conserved final phenylalanine or tryptophan, this CDR3 likely reflects a read error. The V and J genes are TRBV19 and TRBJ1-1; the match to TRBD1 covers 9 bases. CDR1 is LNHDA, CDR2 SQIVND, per germline (reference sequence). V trimming: 9 bases; J trimming: 3 bases; junction bases outside the gene matches: 8. This CDR3 comprises 14 residues. For the CDR3, the DNA is TGTGCCAGCCGGGACAGGGAGAGGTACACTGAAGCTTTCCTT. This codes for CASRDRERYTEAFL.

The chain employs TRBV20-1 and TRBJ2-7, with unresolved D. Germline values: CDR1 DFQATT, CDR2 SNEGSKA (reference sequence). This CDR3 region has 14 residues. Between the trimmed V and J ends, which lost 4 bases and 10 bases, there was a span of 23 bases. DNA for the CDR3: TGCAGTGCTACAACGGTCTTCTCCCCTGGTGAACAGTACTTC. Residues: CSATTVFSPGEQYF.

This sequence joins TRBV12-3 or TRBV12-4 and TRBJ2-6; no firm D call. V was clipped by 5 bases and J by 1 base, with 15 bases between them. The CDR3 has 17 residues. The CDR3 reads CASSKTRSPSGANVLTF. In nucleotides, the CDR3 is TGTGCCAGCAGTAAGACTCGGTCACCTTCTGGGGCCAACGTCCTGACTTTC.

Details on this clonotype: A single base separates this from a much larger clone, so it may be a read error. The chain has TRBV5-6 and TRBJ2-5, with D maybe TRBD2 (6 bases). CDR3 length equals 14 residues. V lost 6 bases to trimming and J lost 5 bases, with 17 bases between them. Per germline, CDR1 SGHDT and CDR2 YYEEEE. In nucleotides, the CDR3 is TGTGCCAGCAACCTAGGACGGAGCGGGGAGACCCAGTACTTC. Residues: CASNLGRSGETQYF.

This clonotype was counted many times. V usage is TRBV5-8 and J usage is TRBJ2-5; D gene ambiguous. Trimming stripped 4 bases from V and 2 bases from J, with 12 bases between. The V gene's germline CDR1 is SGHTS and CDR2 YDEGEE. CDR3 length: 14 amino acids. CDR3 amino acids: CASSPWTAQETQYF. Written as DNA, the CDR3 is TGTGCCAGCAGCCCATGGACGGCTCAAGAGACCCAGTACTTC.

This rearrangement joins TRBV24-1 to TRBJ1-5, with 7 bases lining up with TRBD1. Germline loops: CDR1 KGHDR, CDR2 SFDVKD. V was clipped by 0 bases and J by 7 bases; unmatched bases: 11. This CDR3 has 17 amino acids. CDR3 DNA sequence: TGTGCCACCAGTGATTTGCAGGAGCAGGGGGAAGGGCAGCCCCAGCATTTT. Its translation: CATSDLQEQGEGQPQHF.

This clonotype was counted ten times or more. The V gene is TRBV7-3, the J gene TRBJ1-1; D is unresolved. This CDR3 spans 13 amino acids. The germline V and J ends were trimmed by 2 bases and 3 bases, with 7 bases remaining between them. The V gene's germline CDR1 is SGHTA and CDR2 FQGTGA. Here the CDR3 reads CASSLGPDTEAFF. The CDR3 DNA is TGTGCCAGCAGCTTAGGTCCGGACACTGAAGCTTTCTTT.

This clonotype was picked up many times. The chain combines TRBV20-1 with TRBJ1-1; 7 bases align to TRBD1. V was clipped by 6 bases and J by 1 base; unmatched bases: 8. The germline gives CDR1 DFQATT, CDR2 SNEGSKA (reference sequence). The CDR3 has 14 amino acids. CDR3 in amino acids: CSAKGRTGNTEAFF. The CDR3 nucleotides are TGCAGTGCAAAGGGGCGGACAGGGAACACTGAAGCTTTCTTT.

This clonotype came up many times. The CDR3 DNA sequence: TGCGCCAGCAGCTTGGAATCGGGGGATGGCTACACCTTC. Amino acid sequence: CASSLESGDGYTF. The rearrangement joins TRBV5-1 to TRBJ1-2, with D possibly being TRBD1 (5 bases). The germline V gene encodes CDR1 SGHRS and CDR2 YFSETQ. This CDR3 is built from 13 residues. The V end was cut by 0 bases, the J end by 6 bases, with 9 bases between.

A note on this clonotype: Here the CDR3 omits its conserved ending phenylalanine or tryptophan, so a read error is the likely source. No DNA is shown, since the ends of the CDR3 on it are uncertain; the CDR3 is the one TCRdb lists. The chain is built from TRBV29-1 and TRBJ1-1. The CDR3 totals 11 residues, both ends included. In germline, CDR1 is SQVTM, CDR2 ANQGSEA. CDR3 amino acids: CSAEGTSEALL.

This clonotype has ten or more counts. V usage is TRBV9 and J usage is TRBJ1-5; weak D call: TRBD1 (5 bases). V lost 0 bases, J lost 6 bases, and 10 bases lay in between. The length of the CDR3 is 14 residues. Germline CDR1 and CDR2: SGDLS and YYNGEE. The CDR3 reads CASSVVGDAQPQHF. CDR3 nucleotides: TGTGCCAGCAGCGTAGTAGGGGACGCTCAGCCCCAGCATTTT.

This clonotype was seen a few times. The chain joins TRBV12-3 or TRBV12-4 to TRBJ2-7; TRBD2 might be the D (6 bases). The CDR3 runs 17 residues. V was clipped by 5 bases and J by 4 bases, with 24 bases between them. CDR3 residues: CASSPWPKGRGAYEQYF. CDR3 coding DNA: TGTGCCAGCAGTCCCTGGCCCAAGGGGCGGGGCGCTTACGAGCAGTACTTC.

Many counts were recorded for this clonotype. This chain uses TRBV29-1 with TRBJ1-2; a weak D match, TRBD1 (5 bases). In germline, CDR1 is SQVTM, CDR2 ANQGSEA. The V end lost 0 bases, the J end lost 4 bases, and 9 bases lay between the germline ends. The length of the CDR3 is 13 residues. In nucleotides, the CDR3 is TGCAGCGTTGAAGAGCAGGGCTCCTATGGCTACACCTTC. Translation gives CSVEEQGSYGYTF.